Each of the 10 T cell receptor beta chains below was sequenced from the same sample in a study of response to subunit inactivated influenza vaccine. TCRdb fed the RT-PCR reads into MiXCR, producing one record per CDR3 protein. The sample holds around 480,000 distinct CDR3 sequences; 15% to 20% are singletons and the top ten take around 3%. The material was CD4+ T cells sorted from PBMCs, obtained less than 25 months after vaccination. These receptors were obtained from a man between 50 and 69 years old who received an inactivated influenza vaccine.

This clonotype turned up a few times. The chain couples TRBV2 to TRBJ1-2; no firm D call. This CDR3 contains 12 residues. CDR1 SNHLY and CDR2 FYNNEI come from the germline V gene. V lost 3 bases and J 5 bases, leaving 7 bases between the germline ends. CDR3 coding DNA: TGTGCCAGCAGTGATCTTTTATATGGCTACACCTTC. This sequence encodes CASSDLLYGYTF.

The chain is built from TRBV6-2 or TRBV6-3 and TRBJ2-6, with D hard to call. Trimming pared 6 bases from V and 0 bases from J, leaving 6 bases between. CDR3 length: 14 amino acids. Germline CDR1 MNHEY, CDR2 SVGEGT. The CDR3 sequence is CASRRTSGANVLTF. DNA of the CDR3: TGTGCCAGCAGGAGGACCTCTGGGGCCAACGTCCTGACTTTC.

This clonotype showed up many times. This rearrangement joins TRBV7-2 to TRBJ2-3; TRBD1 matches at 10 bases. Germline CDR1 is SGHTA and CDR2 is FQGNSA. This CDR3 has 14 amino acids. After removal of 4 bases from V and 7 bases from J, the junction contained 5 bases not matched to a gene. Here the CDR3 reads CASSYRDRGHTQYF. CDR3 sequence (DNA): TGTGCCAGCAGCTACCGGGACAGGGGCCATACGCAGTATTTT.

This chain uses TRBV4-3 with TRBJ2-5; D is uncertain. V lost 0 bases, J lost 2 bases, and 7 bases lay in between. The CDR3 has 14 amino acids. Germline CDR1 is LGHNA and CDR2 is YSLEER. The CDR3 here is CASSQELQQETQYF. The DNA for the CDR3 is TGCGCCAGCAGCCAAGAACTTCAGCAAGAGACCCAGTACTTC.

This clonotype was seen more than once but under ten times. The chain links TRBV6-1 to TRBJ1-1; D remains ambiguous. V gave up 6 bases and J gave up 5 bases, with 13 bases separating them. Germline V gene sequence: CDR1 MNHNS, CDR2 SASEGT. The CDR3 extends over 13 amino acids. CDR3 residues: CASRSPGRTEAFF. The CDR3 nucleotides are TGTGCCAGCAGAAGTCCAGGACGAACTGAAGCTTTCTTT.

The genes are TRBV20-1 and TRBJ1-1, with TRBD1 as a possible D gene (5 bases). Trimming took off 1 base at V and 4 bases at J, with 7 bases between the two ends. The CDR3 covers 12 residues. Germline CDR1 is DFQATT and CDR2 is SNEGSKA (reference sequence). DNA of the CDR3: TGCAGTGCTAGAGGCGGGGGCACTGAAGCTTTCTTT. Its translation is CSARGGGTEAFF.

This clonotype was observed a few times. The chain uses TRBV11-2 and TRBJ2-1, with 14 bases fitting TRBD2. The ends lost 5 bases at V and 13 bases at J; junction bases unmatched: 4. CDR3 length: 13 residues. The V gene's germline CDR1 is SGHAT and CDR2 FQNNGV. CDR3 protein: CASSRGTSGGQFF. CDR3 in DNA: TGTGCCAGCAGCCGCGGGACTAGCGGGGGACAGTTCTTC.

The genes are TRBV12-3 or TRBV12-4 and TRBJ2-5; no definite D call. Trimming took 5 bases from V and 1 from J, leaving 11 bases between them. The CDR3 runs to 14 residues. The CDR3 sequence is CASSSRAFQETQYF. CDR3 DNA sequence: TGTGCCAGCAGTAGTCGGGCGTTCCAAGAGACCCAGTACTTC.

The J gene is TRBJ2-1, the V gene TRBV20-1; D might be TRBD1 (6 bases). This CDR3 is built from 14 residues. Germline lookup yields CDR1 DFQATT and CDR2 SNEGSKA (reference sequence). Between the trimmed V and J ends, which lost 0 bases and 8 bases, there was a span of 14 bases. The CDR3 region has the DNA TGCAGTGCTAGAGATTTCAGGGGTAGCGATGAGCAGTTCTTC. Protein sequence: CSARDFRGSDEQFF.

The chain carries TRBV9 and TRBJ2-1; 8 bases are a match to TRBD2. This CDR3 contains 15 residues. Germline V gene lookup returns CDR1 SGDLS and CDR2 YYNGEE. V was clipped by 1 base and J by 8 bases; unmatched bases: 8. The chain's CDR3 is CASSVLAGGTDEQFF. In DNA form, the CDR3 reads TGTGCCAGCAGCGTATTGGCGGGAGGAACAGATGAGCAGTTCTTC.